Reported below is one T cell receptor beta chain. The CDR3 covers 15 residues. Losses at the gene ends were 4 bases for V and 4 bases for J; bases not matched to a gene: 7. The germline V gene encodes CDR1 MNHNS and CDR2 SASEGT. Sequencing was performed with immunoSEQ multiplex PCR; in TCRdb, only in-frame clones are kept and a portion is missing. This table holds 81,000 or so clones, 70% to 85% found once. Alongside CTLA-4 blockade with ipilimumab, patients with chemo-refractory metastatic non-small-cell lung cancer received focal radiation. The data were taken from a study of radiotherapy plus CTLA-4 blockade in lung cancer. Study summary: Objective response was observed in around a sixth of patients, and disease control in 31%.

V is TRBV6-1 and J is TRBJ2-5; 9 nucleotides align to TRBD1. The sequencing used peripheral blood, collected from a patient treated with radiotherapy plus ipilimumab. The source of this sequence is a human donor with non-small cell lung cancer who had stable disease on radiotherapy plus ipilimumab. CDR3 sequence reads: CASSGRDRVTETQYF. The CDR3 DNA reads TGTGCCAGCAGTGGGAGGGACAGGGTTACAGAGACCCAGTACTTC.